This TCR beta chain was sequenced for a study of OX40 agonist ivuxolimab in advanced cancers. Study in general: The eligibility criteria allowed prior anti-PD-1, anti-PD-L1 or anti-CTLA-4 therapy, and around 40% had some. Partial responses were recorded for three patients, including one with hepatocellular carcinoma and two with cutaneous melanoma.

Findings and limits, study-wide: Researchers report that CD8+ T cells had, on average, more expanded clones than CD4+. At 0.1 to 3.0 mg/kg, clonal expansion of CD4+ and CD8+ blood T cells had occurred by week 6.

Between the trimmed V and J ends, which lost 1 base and 1 base, there was a span of 10 bases. Germline loops: CDR1 SGHRS, CDR2 YFSETQ. This CDR3 is 15 amino acids long. Measured with immunoSEQ multiplex PCR; TCRdb has only the in-frame clones, and not every one. The sample has more than 45,000 clones, 83% seen once. Comment on this clone: Its antigen remains unidentified.

The sample consisted of CD4+ or CD8+ T cells sorted from blood, taken in a trial of the OX40 agonist ivuxolimab. The clonotype originates from an adult with an advanced solid tumor such as melanoma, head and neck, liver or kidney cancer. The rearrangement joins TRBV5-1 to TRBJ2-3; D gene unclear. DNA of the CDR3: TGCGCCAGCAGCTTGCCCCTGCTTGGCACAGATACGCAGTATTTT. It yields the protein CASSLPLLGTDTQYF.